One sample yielded the 21 T cell receptor beta chains listed below, sequenced in a study of low-dose radiotherapy and immunotherapy resistance in tumors. First-strand cDNA relied on TRAV- and TRBV-specific primers spanning alpha and beta chains. Amplification, which lasted 20 PCR cycles, used a constant-region primer and V-primer adapter to amplify TCRs. From the reads, TCRdb called clonotypes with MiXCR, one entry per CDR3 protein. The sample lists 13,000 or so distinct CDR3 sequences; about 77% were seen once. These receptors were obtained from a human donor with advanced metastatic prostate, ovarian, gallbladder or colorectal cancer (not recorded which). This table probably holds off-target reads from a library built for another chain.

CDR3 sequence (DNA): TGTGCCAGCAGCTTAGAGCCGAGACTCAGCTATGGCTACACCTTC. Its translation is CASSLEPRLSYGYTF. The V and J genes are TRBV11-1 and TRBJ1-2, with D unresolved. This CDR3 contains 15 residues. V was shortened by 1 base and J by 4 bases, with 13 bases between the two germline ends. The germline V gene encodes CDR1 SGHAT and CDR2 FQDESV (reference sequence).

In this sample, this clonotype turned up a few times. The V call is TRBV3-1, the J call TRBJ1-4, with D possibly being TRBD1 (5 bases). Germline V CDR1 and CDR2: LGHDT, YNNKEL (reference sequence). Trimming pared 0 bases from V and 4 bases from J, leaving 24 bases between. This CDR3 spans 20 amino acids. CDR3 bases: TGTGCCAGCAGCCAAGAATCGGGGACGCGGTTAACGGGGCTTAATGAAAAACTGTTTTTT. Residues: CASSQESGTRLTGLNEKLFF.

This clonotype was detected a few times. The rearrangement links TRBV20-1 to TRBJ2-7; tentatively, D is TRBD1 (7 bases). The germline V gene has CDR1 DFQATT and CDR2 SNEGSKA (reference sequence). The CDR3 contains 15 residues. The V gene lost 5 bases and the J gene lost 0 bases, with 17 bases spanning the gap. CDR3 sequence: CSAQGVRESSYEQYF. In nucleotides, the CDR3 is TGCAGTGCTCAGGGGGTCCGGGAGAGCTCCTACGAGCAGTACTTC.

The rearrangement uses TRBV7-8 and TRBJ2-7; D perhaps matches TRBD1 (6 bases). Trimming left V 2 bases short and J 2 bases short, with 16 bases between. The germline gives CDR1 SGHVS, CDR2 FQNEAQ. This CDR3 is built from 16 residues. This CDR3 is CASSLLSRTATYEQYF. The CDR3 region has the DNA TGTGCCAGCAGCTTACTCTCTAGGACAGCGACCTACGAGCAGTACTTC.

The rearrangement uses TRBV27 and TRBJ2-2; D is perhaps TRBD1 (5 bases). CDR3 length: 16 amino acids. Per germline, CDR1 MNHEY and CDR2 SMNVEV (reference sequence). V was cut by 8 bases and J by 0 bases, with 16 bases left in between. Written as DNA, the CDR3 is TGTGCCAGCTCCGTGAGGACATCCCCGAACACCGGGGAGCTGTTTTTT. This gives the protein CASSVRTSPNTGELFF.

This chain connects TRBV5-4 to TRBJ2-7; 12 bases map to TRBD2. This CDR3 has 15 amino acids. The trim removed 0 bases at V and 2 bases at J, leaving 0 bases unmatched. Germline lookup yields CDR1 SGHNT and CDR2 YYREEE (reference sequence). The CDR3 sequence: CASSLGLAGAYEQYF. CDR3 nucleotides: TGTGCCAGCAGCTTGGGACTAGCGGGGGCCTACGAGCAGTACTTC.

Comment on this clonotype: The germline gene is not matched at one end of the junction; a read error may be the cause. The V call is TRBV30, the J call TRBJ2-3; 9 bases align to TRBD2. Germline V lookup: CDR1 GTSNPN, CDR2 SVGIG (reference sequence). This CDR3 is 15 amino acids long. The CDR3 bases are TGTGCCTGGAGTCCAACTAGCGGGTGGACAGATAAGCAGTATTTT. Its translation: CAWSPTSGWTDKQYF.

The chain combines TRBV6-2 or TRBV6-3 with TRBJ1-6, with unresolved D. Germline V gives CDR1 MNHEY, CDR2 SVGEGT. Between the trimmed V and J ends, which lost 4 bases and 10 bases, there was a span of 14 bases. The CDR3 has 14 residues. The CDR3 loop reads CASSSSLHASPLHF. Written as DNA, the CDR3 is TGTGCCAGCAGTTCGTCACTTCACGCCTCACCCCTCCACTTT.

The sample holds a few counts of this clonotype. The genes are TRBV11-2 and TRBJ2-2; 7 bases match TRBD2. The CDR3 spans 17 residues. V was pared by 1 base and J by 4 bases, with 9 bases of the junction left unmatched. From germline, CDR1 is SGHAT and CDR2 FQNNGV. In DNA, the CDR3 is TGTGCCAGCAGCTTAGGGACCTGGACTAGTAGCACCGGGGAGCTGTTTTTT. Translating it yields CASSLGTWTSSTGELFF. The whole variable domain, filled in from reference TRBV11-2 and TRBJ2-2, reads EAGVAQSPRYKIIEKRQSVAFWCNPISGHATLYWYQQILGQGPKLLIQFQNNGVVDDSQLPKDRFSAERLKGVDSTLKIQPAKLEDSAVYLCASSLGTWTSSTGELFFGEGSRLTVL.

J is TRBJ1-1 and V is TRBV11-2; tentatively, D is TRBD1 (6 bases). Germline V gene lookup returns CDR1 SGHAT and CDR2 FQNNGV. This CDR3 has 13 residues. Trimming removed 4 bases at V and 1 base at J, with 7 bases between. In DNA form, the CDR3 reads TGTGCCAGCAGCTCGGACAGGAACACTGAAGCTTTCTTT. Protein: CASSSDRNTEAFF. The whole variable domain, filled in from reference TRBV11-2 and TRBJ1-1, reads EAGVAQSPRYKIIEKRQSVAFWCNPISGHATLYWYQQILGQGPKLLIQFQNNGVVDDSQLPKDRFSAERLKGVDSTLKIQPAKLEDSAVYLCASSSDRNTEAFFGQGTRLTVV.

The rearrangement joins TRBV18 to TRBJ2-7; D is undetermined. There are 13 residues in the CDR3. In germline, CDR1 is KGHSH, CDR2 LQKENI. V gave up 3 bases and J gave up 4 bases, with 10 bases separating them. The CDR3 nucleotides read TGTGCCAGCTCACCTTCATCGGTGTACGAGCAGTACTTC. Amino acids: CASSPSSVYEQYF.

This chain connects TRBV2 to TRBJ1-2; D remains ambiguous. This CDR3 is 12 amino acids long. V was cut by 11 bases and J by 4 bases, with 14 bases left in between. Per germline, CDR1 SNHLY and CDR2 FYNNEI. The CDR3 here is CASTSGGYGYTF. The CDR3 coding sequence is TGTGCCTCGACTAGCGGTGGCTATGGCTACACCTTC. Complete variable domain (other parts from reference TRBV2 and TRBJ1-2): EPEVTQTPSHQVTQMGQEVILRCVPISNHLYFYWYRQILGQKVEFLVSFYNNEISEKSEIFDDQFSVERPDGSNFTLKIRSTKLEDSAMYFCASTSGGYGYTFGSGTRLTVV.

The chain is built from TRBV3-1 and TRBJ2-7, with D perhaps matching TRBD1 (5 bases). Germline V lookup: CDR1 LGHDT, CDR2 YNNKEL (reference sequence). V gave up 0 bases and J gave up 5 bases, with 8 bases separating them. The CDR3 covers 13 residues. The CDR3 DNA sequence: TGTGCCAGCAGCCAAGAAGTGGGGCACGAGCAGTACTTC. Its translation is CASSQEVGHEQYF.

This CDR3 reads CASALAGGYNEQFF. CDR3 DNA sequence: TGCGCCAGCGCCCTAGCGGGGGGATACAATGAGCAGTTCTTC. This sequence joins TRBV10-2 and TRBJ2-1; TRBD2 matches at 11 bases. Trimming cost V 8 bases and J 4 bases; bases outside gene matches: 4. This CDR3 is 14 amino acids long. Germline assignment: CDR1 WSHSY and CDR2 SAAADI.

The genes are TRBV11-3 and TRBJ1-1; a possible D gene is TRBD1 (5 bases). The CDR3 is 15 residues long. Between the trimmed V and J ends, which lost 5 bases and 4 bases, there was a span of 17 bases. CDR1 is SGHNT, CDR2 YENEEA, per germline. The CDR3 DNA is TGTGCCAGCAGCCAAGGCCCGGGGGGAACCACTGAAGCTTTCTTT. As protein: CASSQGPGGTTEAFF.

The chain is built from TRBV7-1 and TRBJ2-3; D unresolved. TRBV7-1 is an open reading frame, and its role is uncertain. The CDR3 is made up of 14 amino acids. Trimming removed 5 bases at V and 6 bases at J, with 15 bases between. Written as DNA, the CDR3 is TGTGCCAGCAGCCCCACAGTAAGTGGGGATACGCAGTATTTT. Amino acid sequence: CASSPTVSGDTQYF.

This clonotype showed up just once. This chain links TRBV13 with TRBJ2-5; 10 nucleotides line up with TRBD1. Per germline, CDR1 PRHDT and CDR2 FYEKMQ (reference sequence). Trimming cost V 5 bases and J 7 bases; bases outside gene matches: 10. This CDR3 is 15 amino acids long. DNA of the CDR3: TGTGCCAGCAGCCAAGGGACAGGGGTTGGGATGACCCAGTACTTC. Translating gives CASSQGTGVGMTQYF. Full variable domain (outside the CDR3, taken from reference TRBV13 and TRBJ2-5): AAGVIQSPRHLIKEKRETATLKCYPIPRHDTVYWYQQGPGQDPQFLISFYEKMQSDKGSIPDRFSAQQFSDYHSELNMSSLELGDSALYFCASSQGTGVGMTQYFGPGTRLLVL.

The rearrangement joins TRBV2 to TRBJ1-6; TRBD1 aligns across 7 bases. From germline, CDR1 is SNHLY and CDR2 FYNNEI. Trimming removed 8 bases from V and 8 bases from J; junction bases left unmatched: 9. The CDR3 sequence is 14 residues long. The CDR3 nucleotides read TGTGCCAGCGGCGCGACAGGGCCTGATTCACCCCTCCACTTT. This translates into CASGATGPDSPLHF.

This clonotype was observed a few times. V gene TRBV5-4 combines with J gene TRBJ2-1; TRBD2 might be the D (5 bases). Germline CDR1 reads SGHNT; CDR2 reads YYREEE (reference sequence). Trimming shortened V by 5 bases and J by 3 bases, and 15 bases separated the two germline ends. The CDR3 totals 15 residues. The CDR3 region has the DNA TGTGCCAGCAGTCTCCGGGATCGGATCTACAATGAGCAGTTCTTC. Translated, it gives CASSLRDRIYNEQFF.

The rearrangement uses TRBV6-1 and TRBJ2-3, with 7 bases that match TRBD2. There are 16 residues in the CDR3. Germline values: CDR1 MNHNS, CDR2 SASEGT. V lost 5 bases, J lost 0 bases, and 8 bases stayed unmatched. This chain's CDR3 is CASSYGGKASTDTQYF. CDR3 in DNA: TGTGCCAGCAGTTACGGGGGGAAAGCTAGCACAGATACGCAGTATTTT.

Concerning this clonotype: At one end, the junction sequence differs from germline, possibly due to a read error. The chain recombines TRBV2 with TRBJ2-3; D not certain. Germline V gene lookup returns CDR1 SNHLY and CDR2 FYNNEI. This CDR3 spans 9 amino acids. Written as DNA, the CDR3 is TGTGCCAGCACCGATACGCAGTATTTT. Translating gives CASTDTQYF.